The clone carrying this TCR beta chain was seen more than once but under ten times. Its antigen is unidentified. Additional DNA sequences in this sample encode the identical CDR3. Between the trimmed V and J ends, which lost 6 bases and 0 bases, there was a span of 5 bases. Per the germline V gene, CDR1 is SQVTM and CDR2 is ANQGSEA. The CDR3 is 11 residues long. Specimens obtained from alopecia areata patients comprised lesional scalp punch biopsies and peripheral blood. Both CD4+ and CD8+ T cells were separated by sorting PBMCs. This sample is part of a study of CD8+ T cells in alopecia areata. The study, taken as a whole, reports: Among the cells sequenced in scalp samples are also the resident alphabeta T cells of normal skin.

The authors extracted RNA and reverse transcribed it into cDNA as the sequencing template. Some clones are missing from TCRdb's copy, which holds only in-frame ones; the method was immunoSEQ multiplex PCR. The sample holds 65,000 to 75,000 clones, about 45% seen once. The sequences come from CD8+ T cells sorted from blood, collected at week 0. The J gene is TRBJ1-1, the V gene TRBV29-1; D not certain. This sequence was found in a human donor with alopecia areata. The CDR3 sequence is CSVPVNTEAFF. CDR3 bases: TGCAGCGTCCCTGTGAACACTGAAGCTTTCTTT.